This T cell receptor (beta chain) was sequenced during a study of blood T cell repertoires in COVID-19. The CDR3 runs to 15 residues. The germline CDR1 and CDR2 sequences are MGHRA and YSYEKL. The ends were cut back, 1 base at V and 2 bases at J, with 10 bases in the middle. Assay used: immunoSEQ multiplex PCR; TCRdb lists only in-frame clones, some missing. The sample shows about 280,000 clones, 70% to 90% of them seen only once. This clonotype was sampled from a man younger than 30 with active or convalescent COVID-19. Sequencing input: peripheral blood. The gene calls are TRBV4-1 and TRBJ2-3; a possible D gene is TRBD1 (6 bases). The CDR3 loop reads CASSQGEGDTDTQYF. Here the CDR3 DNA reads TGCGCCAGCAGCCAAGGTGAGGGGGACACAGATACGCAGTATTTT.